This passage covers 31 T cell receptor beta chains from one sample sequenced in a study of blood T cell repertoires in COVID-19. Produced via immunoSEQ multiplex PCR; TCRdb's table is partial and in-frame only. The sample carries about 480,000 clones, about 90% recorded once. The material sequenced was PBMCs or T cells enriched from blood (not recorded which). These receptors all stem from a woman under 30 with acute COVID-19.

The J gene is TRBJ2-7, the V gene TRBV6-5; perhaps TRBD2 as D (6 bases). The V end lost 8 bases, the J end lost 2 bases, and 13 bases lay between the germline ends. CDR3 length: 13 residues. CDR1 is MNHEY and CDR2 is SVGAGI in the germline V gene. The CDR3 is CASEWDSAYEQYF. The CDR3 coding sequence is TGTGCCAGCGAATGGGACTCAGCCTACGAGCAGTACTTC.

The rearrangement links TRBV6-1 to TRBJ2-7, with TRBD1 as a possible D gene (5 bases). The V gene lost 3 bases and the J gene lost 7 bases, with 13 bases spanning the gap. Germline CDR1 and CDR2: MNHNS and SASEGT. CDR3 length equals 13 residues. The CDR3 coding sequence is TGTGCCAGCAGTGAGACCAGGGTCAGGGAGCAGTACTTC. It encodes CASSETRVREQYF.

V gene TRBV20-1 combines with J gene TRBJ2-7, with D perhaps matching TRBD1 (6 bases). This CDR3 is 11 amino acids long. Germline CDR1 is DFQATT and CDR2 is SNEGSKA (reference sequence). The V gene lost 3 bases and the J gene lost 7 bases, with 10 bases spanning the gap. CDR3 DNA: TGCAGTGCTAGTAACAGGGATGAGCAGTACTTC. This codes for CSASNRDEQYF.

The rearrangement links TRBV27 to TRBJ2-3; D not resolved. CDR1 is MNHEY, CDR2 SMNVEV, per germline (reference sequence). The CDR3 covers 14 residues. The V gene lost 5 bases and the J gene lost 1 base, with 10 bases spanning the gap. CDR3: CASSRYTGTDTQYF. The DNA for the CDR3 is TGTGCCAGCAGTAGGTACACAGGCACAGATACGCAGTATTTT.

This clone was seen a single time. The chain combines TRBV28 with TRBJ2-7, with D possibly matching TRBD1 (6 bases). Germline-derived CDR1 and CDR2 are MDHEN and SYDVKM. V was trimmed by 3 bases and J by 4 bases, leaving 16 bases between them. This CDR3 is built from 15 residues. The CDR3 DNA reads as TGTGCCAGCAGTTTGAGTGTGGGGGCGCGGTACGAGCAGTACTTC. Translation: CASSLSVGARYEQYF. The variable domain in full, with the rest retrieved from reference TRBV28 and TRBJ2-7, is DVKVTQSSRYLVKRTGEKVFLECVQDMDHENMFWYRQDPGLGLRLIYFSYDVKMKEKGDIPEGYSVSREKKERFSLILESASTNQTSMYLCASSLSVGARYEQYFGPGTRLTVT.

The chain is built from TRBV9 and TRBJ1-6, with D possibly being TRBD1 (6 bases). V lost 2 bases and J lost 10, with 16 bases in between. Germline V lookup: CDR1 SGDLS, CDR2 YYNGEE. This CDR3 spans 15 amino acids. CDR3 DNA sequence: TGTGCCAGCAGCGTTTCGGACAGCCTAATGTCACCCCTCCACTTT. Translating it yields CASSVSDSLMSPLHF.

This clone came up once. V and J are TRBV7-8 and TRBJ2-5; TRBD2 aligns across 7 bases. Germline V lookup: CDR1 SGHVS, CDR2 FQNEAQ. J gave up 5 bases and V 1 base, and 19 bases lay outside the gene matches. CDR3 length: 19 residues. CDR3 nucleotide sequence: TGTGCCAGCAGCTTAGGGAGCGGGGCTAAGGGAGTCCCAGGGGAGACCCAGTACTTC. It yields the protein CASSLGSGAKGVPGETQYF.

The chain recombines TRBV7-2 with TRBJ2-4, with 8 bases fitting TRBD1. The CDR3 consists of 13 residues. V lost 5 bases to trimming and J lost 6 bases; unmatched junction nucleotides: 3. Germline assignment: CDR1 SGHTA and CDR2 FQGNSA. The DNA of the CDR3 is TGTGCCAGCAGCCAGGGGGCCTCAAACATTCAGTACTTC. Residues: CASSQGASNIQYF.

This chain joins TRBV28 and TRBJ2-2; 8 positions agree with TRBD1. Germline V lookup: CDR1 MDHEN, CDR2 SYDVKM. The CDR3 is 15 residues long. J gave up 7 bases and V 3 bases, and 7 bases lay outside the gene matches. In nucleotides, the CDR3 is TGTGCCAGCAGTTTTCAGGGGGCGCATATCGGGGAGCTGTTTTTT. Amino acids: CASSFQGAHIGELFF.

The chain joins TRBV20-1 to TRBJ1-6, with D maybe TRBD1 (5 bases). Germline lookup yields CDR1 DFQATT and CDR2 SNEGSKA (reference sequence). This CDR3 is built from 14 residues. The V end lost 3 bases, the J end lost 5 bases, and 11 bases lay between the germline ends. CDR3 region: CSASQGGDNSPLHF. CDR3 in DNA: TGCAGTGCTAGTCAGGGAGGCGATAATTCACCCCTCCACTTT.

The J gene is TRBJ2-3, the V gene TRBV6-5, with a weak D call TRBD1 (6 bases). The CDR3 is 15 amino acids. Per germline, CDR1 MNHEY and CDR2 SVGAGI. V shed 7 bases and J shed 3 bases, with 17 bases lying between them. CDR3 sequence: CASNRPGDGTDTQYF. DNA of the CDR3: TGTGCCAGCAACCGACCAGGGGACGGGACAGATACGCAGTATTTT.

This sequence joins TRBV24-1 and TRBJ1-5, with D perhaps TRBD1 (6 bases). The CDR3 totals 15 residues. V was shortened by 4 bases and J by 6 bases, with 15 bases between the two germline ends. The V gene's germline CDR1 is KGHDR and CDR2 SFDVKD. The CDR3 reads CATSEASGAGQPQHF. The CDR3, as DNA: TGTGCCACCAGTGAGGCCTCAGGGGCGGGTCAGCCCCAGCATTTT.

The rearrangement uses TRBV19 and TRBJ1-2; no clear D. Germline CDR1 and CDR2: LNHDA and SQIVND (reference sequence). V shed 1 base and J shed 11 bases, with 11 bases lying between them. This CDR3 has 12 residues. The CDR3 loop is CASSIGALWYTF. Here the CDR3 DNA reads TGTGCCAGTAGTATAGGAGCCCTGTGGTACACCTTC.

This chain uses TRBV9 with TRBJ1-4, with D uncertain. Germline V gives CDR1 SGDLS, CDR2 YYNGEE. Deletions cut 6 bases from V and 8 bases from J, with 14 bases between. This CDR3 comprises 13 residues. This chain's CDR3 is CASNSRREEKLFF. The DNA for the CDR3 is TGTGCCAGCAATTCCAGGAGGGAAGAAAAACTGTTTTTT.

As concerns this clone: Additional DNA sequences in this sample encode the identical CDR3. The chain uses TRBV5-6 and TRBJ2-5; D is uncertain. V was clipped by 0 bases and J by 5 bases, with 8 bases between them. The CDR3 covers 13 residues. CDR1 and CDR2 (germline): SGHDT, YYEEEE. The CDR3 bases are TGTGCCAGCAGCTTGGTGGCGGAGGAGACCCAGTACTTC. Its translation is CASSLVAEETQYF.

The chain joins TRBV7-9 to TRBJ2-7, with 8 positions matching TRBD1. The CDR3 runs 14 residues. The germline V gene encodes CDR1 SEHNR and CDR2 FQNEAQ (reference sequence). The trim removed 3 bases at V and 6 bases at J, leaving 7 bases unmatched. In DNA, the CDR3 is TGTGCCAGCAGCTTTTCTGGACAGGGTCTCGAGCAGTACTTC. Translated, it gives CASSFSGQGLEQYF.

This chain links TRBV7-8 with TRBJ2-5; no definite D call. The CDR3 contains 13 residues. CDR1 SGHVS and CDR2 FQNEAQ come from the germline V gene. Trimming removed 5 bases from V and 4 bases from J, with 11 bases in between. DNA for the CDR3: TGTGCCAGCAGCGCACGACAACGAGAGACCCAGTACTTC. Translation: CASSARQRETQYF.

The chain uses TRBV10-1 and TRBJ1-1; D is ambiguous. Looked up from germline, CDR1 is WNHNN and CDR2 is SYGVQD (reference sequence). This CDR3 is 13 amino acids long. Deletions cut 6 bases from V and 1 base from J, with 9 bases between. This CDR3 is CASSETENTEAFF. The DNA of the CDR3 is TGCGCCAGCAGCGAGACTGAGAACACTGAAGCTTTCTTT.

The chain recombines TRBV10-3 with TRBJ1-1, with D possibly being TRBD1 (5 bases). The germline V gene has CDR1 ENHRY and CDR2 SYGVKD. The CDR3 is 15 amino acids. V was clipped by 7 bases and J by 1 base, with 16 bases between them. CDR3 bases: TGTGCCATCAACGGCCGGGGGAGTGGGAACACTGAAGCTTTCTTT. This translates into CAINGRGSGNTEAFF.

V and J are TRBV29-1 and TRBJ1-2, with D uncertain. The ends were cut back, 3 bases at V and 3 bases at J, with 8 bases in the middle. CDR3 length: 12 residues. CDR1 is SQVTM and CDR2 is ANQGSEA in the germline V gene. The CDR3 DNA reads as TGCAGCGTTGATAGTTTTGACTATGGCTACACCTTC. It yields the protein CSVDSFDYGYTF.

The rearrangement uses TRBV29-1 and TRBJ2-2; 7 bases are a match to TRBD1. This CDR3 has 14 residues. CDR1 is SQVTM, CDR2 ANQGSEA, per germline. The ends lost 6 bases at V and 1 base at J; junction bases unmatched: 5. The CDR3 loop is CSVSGTENTGELFF. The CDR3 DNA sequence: TGCAGCGTATCCGGGACAGAGAACACCGGGGAGCTGTTTTTT.

The CDR3 coding sequence is TGTGCCAGCAGCTTTCTGGACAGGGGGAGAGCTTTCTTT. The encoded protein is CASSFLDRGRAFF. This chain uses TRBV5-6 with TRBJ1-1; 10 bases are a match to TRBD1. After removal of 2 bases from V and 10 bases from J, the junction contained 5 bases not matched to a gene. Germline CDR1 SGHDT, CDR2 YYEEEE. This CDR3 is built from 13 residues.

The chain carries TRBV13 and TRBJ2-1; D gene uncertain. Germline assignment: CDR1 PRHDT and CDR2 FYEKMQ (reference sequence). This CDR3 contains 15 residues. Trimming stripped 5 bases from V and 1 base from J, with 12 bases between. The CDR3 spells CASSLPGGSYNEQFF. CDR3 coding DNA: TGTGCCAGCAGCCTACCTGGCGGTTCCTACAATGAGCAGTTCTTC.

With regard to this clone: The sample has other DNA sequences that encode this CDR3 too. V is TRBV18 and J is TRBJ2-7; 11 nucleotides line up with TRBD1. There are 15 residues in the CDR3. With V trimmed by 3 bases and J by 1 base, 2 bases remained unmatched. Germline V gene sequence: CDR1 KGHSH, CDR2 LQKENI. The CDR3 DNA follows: TGTGCCAGCTCACCGGGGACAGGGGGTTCCTACGAGCAGTACTTC. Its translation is CASSPGTGGSYEQYF.

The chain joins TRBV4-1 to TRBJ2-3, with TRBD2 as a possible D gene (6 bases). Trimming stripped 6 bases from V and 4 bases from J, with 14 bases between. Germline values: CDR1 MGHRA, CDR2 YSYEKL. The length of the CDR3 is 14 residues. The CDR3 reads CASRQIGGPDTQYF. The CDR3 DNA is TGCGCCAGCAGGCAAATCGGGGGACCAGATACGCAGTATTTT.

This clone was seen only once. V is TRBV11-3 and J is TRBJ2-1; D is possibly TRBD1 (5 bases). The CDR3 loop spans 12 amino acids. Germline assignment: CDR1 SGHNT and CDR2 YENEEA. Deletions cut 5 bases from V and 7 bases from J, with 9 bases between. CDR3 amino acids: CASSPGHNEQFF. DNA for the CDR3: TGTGCCAGCAGCCCCGGACATAATGAGCAGTTCTTC.

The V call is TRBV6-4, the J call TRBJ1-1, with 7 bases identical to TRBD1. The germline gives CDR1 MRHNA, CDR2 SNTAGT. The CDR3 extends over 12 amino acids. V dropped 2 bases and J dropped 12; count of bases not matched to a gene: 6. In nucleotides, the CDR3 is TGTGCCAGCAGTGACCGACAGGGAGTGACTTTCTTT. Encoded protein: CASSDRQGVTFF.

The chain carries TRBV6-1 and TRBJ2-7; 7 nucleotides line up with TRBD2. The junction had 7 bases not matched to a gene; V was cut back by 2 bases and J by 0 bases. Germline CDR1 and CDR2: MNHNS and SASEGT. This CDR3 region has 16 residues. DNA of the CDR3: TGTGCCAGCAGTGAAAGTTTAGCGGGTTACTCCTACGAGCAGTACTTC. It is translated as CASSESLAGYSYEQYF.

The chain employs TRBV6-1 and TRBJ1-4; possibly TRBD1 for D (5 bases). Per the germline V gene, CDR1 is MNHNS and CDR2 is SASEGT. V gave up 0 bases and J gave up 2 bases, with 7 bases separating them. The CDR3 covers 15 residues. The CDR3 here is CASSEAPGTNEKLFF. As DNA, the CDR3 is TGTGCCAGCAGTGAAGCGCCAGGGACTAATGAAAAACTGTTTTTT.

CDR3 residues: CASRMDSVANQPQHF. CDR3 bases: TGCGCCAGCAGAATGGACAGTGTAGCCAATCAGCCCCAGCATTTT. The rearrangement joins TRBV10-2 to TRBJ1-5, with TRBD1 as a possible D gene (6 bases). CDR3 length: 15 amino acids. V shed 6 bases and J shed 3 bases, with 15 bases lying between them. CDR1 WSHSY and CDR2 SAAADI come from the germline V gene.

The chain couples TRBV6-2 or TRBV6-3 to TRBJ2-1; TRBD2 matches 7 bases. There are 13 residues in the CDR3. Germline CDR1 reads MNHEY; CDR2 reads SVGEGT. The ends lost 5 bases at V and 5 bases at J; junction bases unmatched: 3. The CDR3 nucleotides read TGTGCCAGCAGTAGGGACTATAACAATGAGCAGTTCTTC. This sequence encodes CASSRDYNNEQFF.